The sequence of this T cell receptor (beta chain) was determined in a study of post-analysis software for immune sequencing data. Study-wide findings and caveats: Multiple sclerosis patients showed significantly lower normalized Chao1 diversity than controls did. In patients, roughly five TRBV segments were more frequent than in controls, with TRBV5-6, TRBV5-1 and TRBV20-1 among them.

The CDR3 sequence is 18 residues long. V shed 3 bases, J shed 0 bases, and the junction held 9 bases outside the gene matches. Germline V gives CDR1 MGHRA, CDR2 YSYEKL. Unique-molecular-identifier-tagged TCR beta cDNA libraries were used. MiXCR, applied by TCRdb to the PCR reads, yields one record per CDR3 protein. The data contain approximately 400,000 distinct CDR3 sequences, less than 35% of them singletons. This clonotype has just a few counts. Its specificity is not known. The chain couples TRBV4-1 to TRBJ1-4; 8 positions match TRBD1. The origin of this receptor is a girl aged 10-17 years with multiple sclerosis. Sequences were obtained from blood. The CDR3 spells CASSHSTGVVATNEKLFF. The CDR3 DNA sequence: TGCGCCAGCAGCCATTCGACAGGGGTCGTCGCAACTAATGAAAAACTGTTTTTT.